The clone carrying this T cell receptor beta chain appeared a few times. The antigen remains unidentified. Germline lookup yields CDR1 SEHNR and CDR2 FQNEAQ (reference sequence). The CDR3 contains 15 residues. Unmatched junction bases numbered 7, after V lost 3 bases and J lost 10 bases. This entry belongs to a study of beta chain features in type 1 diabetes. Study-wide points: The naive, central memory and Treg TCRB repertoires showed an apparent similarity that was greater among patients than among healthy donors. For Type 1 diabetes patients, all four CD4+ subsets carried TCRB CDR3s that were moderately but significantly shorter.

Expressed TCRB transcripts were sequenced because the isolated RNA had all been reverse transcribed beforehand. Sequenced by immunoSEQ multiplex PCR; TCRdb stores in-frame clones only, minus some. Found here are 600,000 to 750,000 clones, about an eighth of them singletons; the top ten hold roughly 0.12%. The sample comprised naive CD4+ T cells from blood. The receptor was isolated from a man younger than 40 with type 1 diabetes. The V gene is TRBV7-9, the J gene TRBJ1-6, with 9 bases lining up with TRBD1. As DNA, the CDR3 is TGTGCCAGCAGCTTTGGGACAGGGAGAGAATCACCCCTCCACTTT. Translated: CASSFGTGRESPLHF.